This T cell receptor (beta chain) was identified during a study of cytomegalovirus exposure and HLA in healthy donors. Study at large: Within the Caucasian-associated ancestry cluster were about 81% of the approximately 400 genotyped donors. Whole-study findings and limits: Reports indicated that the classifier achieved high specificity and sensitivity in diagnosing cytomegalovirus status.

The PCR was carried out with 60 Vbeta primers and 13 Jbeta primers. Some clones are missing from TCRdb's copy, which holds only in-frame ones; the method was immunoSEQ multiplex PCR. The sample lists roughly 200,000 clones; approximately 78% were seen once. The V and J ends lost 4 bases and 3 bases, in that order; junction bases with no gene match: 9. Germline assignment: CDR1 GTSNPN and CDR2 SVGIG (reference sequence). The CDR3 spans 15 residues. As for this clone: The target antigen is unknown.

The chain links TRBV30 to TRBJ2-1, with 7 bases that match TRBD2. Sequencing was performed on PBMCs. The receptor was isolated from a woman aged 40 to 50 in good health and CMV-seronegative. The CDR3: CAWMSTGRFYNEQFF. The CDR3 nucleotides read TGTGCCTGGATGTCAACCGGGAGGTTCTACAATGAGCAGTTCTTC.